What follows are 23 T cell receptor beta chains derived from one specimen sequenced in a study of regulatory T cells in long-lasting Graves disease. Both iRepertoire HTBI primers and Arm-PCR of CDR3 regions were used to build the TCR beta libraries. TCRdb re-analysed the multiplex PCR reads in MiXCR, keeping a single row per CDR3 protein. Of some 430,000 distinct CDR3 sequences in the sample, roughly a fifth were seen once. Described time point: persistent/refractory GD, antithyroid drugs over 5 years with positive TRAb. Researchers made the TCR library from RNA that was extracted from PBMCs. This specimen was peripheral blood mononuclear cells (PBMCs), taken when the disease was refractory, from a patient treated with antithyroid drugs. The receptors here all came from a female donor with Graves disease.

This sequence joins TRBV25-1 and TRBJ2-6, with D perhaps matching TRBD2 (5 bases). V was pared by 4 bases and J by 0 bases, with 10 bases between. Germline assignment: CDR1 MGHDK and CDR2 SYGVNS. CDR3 length: 16 amino acids. CDR3 region: CASSGKRVSGANVLTF. CDR3 sequence (DNA): TGTGCCAGCAGTGGGAAGAGGGTCTCTGGGGCCAACGTCCTGACTTTC.

This clonotype was picked up many times. CDR3 nucleotides: TGCAGCGTTGTGGGGCAGTTAGCCAAAAACATTCAGTACTTC. Translating gives CSVVGQLAKNIQYF. The chain is built from TRBV29-1 and TRBJ2-4; the D gene is possibly TRBD1 (5 bases). Trimming cost V 4 bases and J 0 bases, with 10 bases left between them. CDR3 length equals 14 residues. Germline assignment: CDR1 SQVTM and CDR2 ANQGSEA.

This clonotype was detected many times. The genes are TRBV20-1 and TRBJ1-1, with TRBD1 as a possible D gene (6 bases). The CDR3 extends over 14 amino acids. The germline V gene has CDR1 DFQATT and CDR2 SNEGSKA (reference sequence). Between the trimmed V and J ends, which lost 1 base and 2 bases, there was a span of 11 bases. CDR3 DNA: TGCAGTGCTAGAGTGGGGGCGGTCAACACTGAAGCTTTCTTT. Translated, it gives CSARVGAVNTEAFF.

This clonotype has at least ten counts. The chain links TRBV7-8 to TRBJ2-5; D perhaps matches TRBD2 (6 bases). Trimming shortened V by 5 bases and J by 14 bases, and 18 bases separated the two germline ends. CDR1 and CDR2 from the germline V gene are SGHVS and FQNEAQ. The CDR3 contains 12 residues. CDR3 DNA: TGTGCCAGCAGCCCCCGGATCGGGACTCAATACTTC. Translated: CASSPRIGTQYF.

The rearrangement joins TRBV15 to TRBJ1-5, with D possibly matching TRBD1 (5 bases). This CDR3 has 15 amino acids. Germline lookup yields CDR1 LNHNV and CDR2 YYDKDF (reference sequence). Trimming took off 4 bases at V and 3 bases at J, with 13 bases between the two ends. The CDR3 reads CATSIGRAFNQPQHF. The CDR3 DNA is TGTGCCACCAGCATCGGCAGGGCTTTCAATCAGCCCCAGCATTTT.

V usage is TRBV20-1 and J usage is TRBJ2-5, with D possibly being TRBD1 (5 bases). V was shortened by 1 base and J by 5 bases, with 14 bases between the two germline ends. This CDR3 contains 14 residues. Germline loops: CDR1 DFQATT, CDR2 SNEGSKA (reference sequence). CDR3 nucleotide sequence: TGCAGTGCTAGAGGGGGCGTTGGTAAGGAGACCCAGTACTTC. Translation: CSARGGVGKETQYF.

This clonotype was found many times. V gene TRBV19 combines with J gene TRBJ2-7, with D perhaps matching TRBD1 (6 bases). Trimming removed 4 bases at V and 0 bases at J, with 10 bases between. CDR1 and CDR2 from the germline V gene are LNHDA and SQIVND (reference sequence). This CDR3 has 14 amino acids. The CDR3 region is CASSKRTDSYEQYF. For the CDR3, the DNA is TGTGCCAGTAGTAAGAGGACAGACTCCTACGAGCAGTACTTC.

Points on this clonotype: This may come from a read error, since a much larger clone is one base off. The rearrangement links TRBV19 to TRBJ1-2; TRBD1 is a possible D gene (5 bases). Germline V lookup: CDR1 LNHDA, CDR2 SQIVND (reference sequence). There are 16 residues in the CDR3. In DNA form, the CDR3 reads TGTGCCAGTAGGGGGCCAGCACCAAAATCTAACTATGGCTACGCCTTC. This sequence encodes CASRGPAPKSNYGYAF. The whole variable domain, remainder taken from reference TRBV19 and TRBJ1-2, is DGGITQSPKYLFRKEGQNVTLSCEQNLNHDAMYWYRQDPGQGLRLIYYSQIVNDFQKGDIAEGYSVSREKKESFPLTVTSAQKNPTAFYLCASRGPAPKSNYGYAFGSGTRLTVV.

As concerns this clonotype: Germline is not matched at one junction end, which may reflect a read error. The CDR3 region has the DNA TGTGCCAGCAGCTTCGGGACAGGGTATGAAAAACCGTTTTTT. Protein sequence: CASSFGTGYEKPFF. This chain links TRBV7-2 with TRBJ1-4, with 9 nucleotides matching TRBD1. This CDR3 has 14 residues. CDR1 is SGHTA and CDR2 is FQGNSA in the germline V gene.

The chain is built from TRBV20-1 and TRBJ1-3; D ambiguous. From germline, CDR1 is DFQATT and CDR2 SNEGSKA (reference sequence). Deletions cut 0 bases from V and 3 bases from J, with 9 bases between. The CDR3 length is 14 residues. The CDR3 reads CSARDPWGGNTIYF. The DNA of the CDR3 is TGCAGTGCTAGAGACCCGTGGGGTGGAAACACCATATATTTT.

This clonotype appeared many times. The rearrangement uses TRBV28 and TRBJ2-5; TRBD1 agrees at 7 bases. The CDR3 loop spans 15 amino acids. The trim removed 2 bases at V and 2 bases at J, leaving 5 bases unmatched. The germline V gene encodes CDR1 MDHEN and CDR2 SYDVKM. CDR3 loop: CASSLPGTEQETQYF. The CDR3 bases are TGTGCCAGCAGTTTACCCGGGACAGAACAAGAGACCCAGTACTTC.

This clonotype showed up many times. The chain joins TRBV2 to TRBJ2-1; D remains unclear. The length of the CDR3 is 13 residues. The V end lost 0 bases, the J end lost 8 bases, and 8 bases lay between the germline ends. Germline-derived CDR1 and CDR2 are SNHLY and FYNNEI. The CDR3 loop reads CASSEAQGDEQFF. CDR3 bases: TGTGCCAGCAGTGAAGCGCAAGGAGATGAGCAGTTCTTC. The full variable domain, its missing parts supplied by reference TRBV2 and TRBJ2-1, is EPEVTQTPSHQVTQMGQEVILRCVPISNHLYFYWYRQILGQKVEFLVSFYNNEISEKSEIFDDQFSVERPDGSNFTLKIRSTKLEDSAMYFCASSEAQGDEQFFGPGTRLTVL.

The table lists this clonotype with many counts. The rearrangement links TRBV15 to TRBJ1-4; no clear D gene. V was pared by 3 bases and J by 4 bases, with 21 bases between. The germline V gene encodes CDR1 LNHNV and CDR2 YYDKDF (reference sequence). This CDR3 comprises 18 residues. In nucleotides, the CDR3 is TGTGCCACCAGCAGTTTCCTGGGCCACTGGGAGGGTAATGAAAAACTGTTTTTT. The encoded protein is CATSSFLGHWEGNEKLFF.

In this sample, this clonotype turned up a few times. The chain couples TRBV29-1 to TRBJ2-7; the D gene is possibly TRBD2 (6 bases). This CDR3 has 12 residues. V was cut by 4 bases and J by 6 bases, with 13 bases left in between. Germline values: CDR1 SQVTM, CDR2 ANQGSEA. The CDR3 DNA follows: TGCAGCGTTGCCGGCGGGGCAGTCGAGCAGTACTTC. Translating gives CSVAGGAVEQYF.

In this sample, this clonotype turned up a few times. V is TRBV4-2 and J is TRBJ1-5; 7 nucleotides agree with TRBD1. Per germline, CDR1 LGHNA and CDR2 YNFKEQ. This CDR3 spans 15 amino acids. Unmatched junction bases numbered 5, after V lost 3 bases and J lost 3 bases. CDR3 nucleotides: TGTGCCAGCAGCCAGCTAGACAGGGACAATCAGCCCCAGCATTTT. This codes for CASSQLDRDNQPQHF.

This clonotype was recorded many times. The V gene is TRBV28, the J gene TRBJ2-5; 7 bases are shared with TRBD1. Per the germline V gene, CDR1 is MDHEN and CDR2 is SYDVKM. V lost 6 bases, J lost 2 bases, and 6 bases stayed unmatched. The CDR3 covers 14 residues. CDR3: CASRPGQYQETQYF. As DNA, the CDR3 is TGTGCCAGCAGACCGGGACAGTATCAAGAGACCCAGTACTTC.

This clonotype was seen many times. The genes are TRBV19 and TRBJ1-4; D not resolved. The V end lost 1 base, the J end lost 5 bases, and 8 bases lay between the germline ends. Per the germline V gene, CDR1 is LNHDA and CDR2 is SQIVND (reference sequence). There are 14 residues in the CDR3. CDR3 loop: CASSIGLQNEKLFF. CDR3 DNA: TGTGCCAGTAGTATAGGGCTACAGAATGAAAAACTGTTTTTT.

This chain links TRBV20-1 with TRBJ2-7; 8 bases map to TRBD1. Germline loops: CDR1 DFQATT, CDR2 SNEGSKA (reference sequence). V was clipped by 1 base and J by 0 bases; unmatched bases: 2. The CDR3 loop spans 14 amino acids. The CDR3 here is CSARAGGYSYEQYF. In DNA, the CDR3 is TGCAGTGCTAGAGCAGGGGGCTACTCCTACGAGCAGTACTTC.

There are many counts of this clonotype. V and J are TRBV29-1 and TRBJ2-5; 7 bases map to TRBD2. CDR1 and CDR2 from the germline V gene are SQVTM and ANQGSEA. Trimming cost V 3 bases and J 5 bases; bases outside gene matches: 9. The CDR3 is 14 amino acids. The CDR3 DNA is TGCAGCGTTGAGGGAGGGAGGGCCTGGGAGACCCAGTACTTC. It is translated as CSVEGGRAWETQYF.

J is TRBJ1-2 and V is TRBV20-1, with D unclear. V dropped 1 base and J dropped 4 bases, with 16 bases sitting between them. The CDR3 totals 15 residues. CDR1 is DFQATT and CDR2 is SNEGSKA in the germline V gene (reference sequence). The CDR3 here is CSARGWRDSGYGYTF. CDR3 in DNA: TGCAGTGCTAGAGGTTGGCGGGATAGTGGCTATGGCTACACCTTC.

The gene calls are TRBV28 and TRBJ2-7; 11 bases match TRBD2. There are 14 residues in the CDR3. The J segment lost 3 bases and the V segment lost 6 bases, leaving 4 bases of the junction unmatched. Germline assignment: CDR1 MDHEN and CDR2 SYDVKM. DNA of the CDR3: TGTGCCAGCAGATATAGCGGGAGGGGCTACGAGCAGTACTTC. It codes for CASRYSGRGYEQYF.

The V and J genes are TRBV19 and TRBJ1-5; 10 positions agree with TRBD1. V was clipped by 4 bases and J by 5 bases; unmatched bases: 2. This CDR3 contains 14 residues. Germline loops: CDR1 LNHDA, CDR2 SQIVND (reference sequence). The CDR3 loop reads CASSKTGGHQPQHF. The CDR3 DNA reads TGTGCCAGTAGTAAGACAGGGGGCCATCAGCCCCAGCATTTT.

This clonotype turned up a few times. The chain uses TRBV15 and TRBJ2-5; TRBD2 agrees at 9 bases. The ends lost 0 bases at V and 2 bases at J; junction bases unmatched: 16. Per germline, CDR1 LNHNV and CDR2 YYDKDF (reference sequence). The CDR3 is made up of 20 amino acids. The CDR3 sequence is CATSRELVIAGVRGQETQYF. Written as DNA, the CDR3 is TGTGCCACCAGCAGAGAGTTGGTAATAGCGGGAGTGCGGGGACAAGAGACCCAGTACTTC.